The sequence of this TCR beta chain was determined in a study of neurological immune-mediated disorders. The authors made cDNA by 5'RACE with 10-nucleotide random UMIs. Whenever a sequencing run was performed, it yielded over 170 million TCR-beta sequences from 15-18 subjects. TCRdb reprocessed the 5' RACE reads via MiXCR and lists one record per CDR3 protein. In the table there are about 70,000 distinct CDR3 sequences, around 4.8% of which are singletons. This clonotype was seen more than once but under ten times. Germline lookup yields CDR1 DFQATT and CDR2 SNEGSKA (reference sequence). Trimming stripped 6 bases from V and 1 base from J, with 10 bases between. This CDR3 comprises 13 residues.

The specimen sequenced was PBMCs. The chain uses TRBV20-1 and TRBJ1-5; a weak D match, TRBD1 (5 bases). The clonotype was recovered from a woman in her sixties or seventies with multiple sclerosis. CDR3 in DNA: TGCAGTGCCAAGGACATGAGCAATCAGCCCCAGCATTTT. Translating gives CSAKDMSNQPQHF.